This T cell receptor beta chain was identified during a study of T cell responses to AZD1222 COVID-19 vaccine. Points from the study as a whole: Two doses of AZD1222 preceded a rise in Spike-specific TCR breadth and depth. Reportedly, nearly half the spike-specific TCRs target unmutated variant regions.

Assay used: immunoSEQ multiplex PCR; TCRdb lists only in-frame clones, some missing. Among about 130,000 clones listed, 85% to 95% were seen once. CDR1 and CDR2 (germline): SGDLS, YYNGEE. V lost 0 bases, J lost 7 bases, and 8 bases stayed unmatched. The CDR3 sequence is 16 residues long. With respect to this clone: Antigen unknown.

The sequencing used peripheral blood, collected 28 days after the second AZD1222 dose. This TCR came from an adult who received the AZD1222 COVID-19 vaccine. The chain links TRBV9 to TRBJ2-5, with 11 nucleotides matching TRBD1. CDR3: CASSVASGQGAGTQYF. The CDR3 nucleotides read TGTGCCAGCAGCGTAGCGTCAGGACAGGGGGCCGGGACCCAGTACTTC.